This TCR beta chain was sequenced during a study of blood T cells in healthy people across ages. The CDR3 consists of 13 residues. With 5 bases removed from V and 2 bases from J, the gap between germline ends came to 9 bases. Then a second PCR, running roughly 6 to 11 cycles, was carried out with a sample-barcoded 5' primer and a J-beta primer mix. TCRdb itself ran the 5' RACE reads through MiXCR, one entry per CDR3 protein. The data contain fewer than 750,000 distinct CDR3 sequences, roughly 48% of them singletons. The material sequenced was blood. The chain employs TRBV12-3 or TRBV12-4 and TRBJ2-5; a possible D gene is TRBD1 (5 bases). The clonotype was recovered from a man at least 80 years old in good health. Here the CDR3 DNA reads TGTGCCAGCAGTAAAACAGGTCAAGAGACCCAGTACTTC. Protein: CASSKTGQETQYF.